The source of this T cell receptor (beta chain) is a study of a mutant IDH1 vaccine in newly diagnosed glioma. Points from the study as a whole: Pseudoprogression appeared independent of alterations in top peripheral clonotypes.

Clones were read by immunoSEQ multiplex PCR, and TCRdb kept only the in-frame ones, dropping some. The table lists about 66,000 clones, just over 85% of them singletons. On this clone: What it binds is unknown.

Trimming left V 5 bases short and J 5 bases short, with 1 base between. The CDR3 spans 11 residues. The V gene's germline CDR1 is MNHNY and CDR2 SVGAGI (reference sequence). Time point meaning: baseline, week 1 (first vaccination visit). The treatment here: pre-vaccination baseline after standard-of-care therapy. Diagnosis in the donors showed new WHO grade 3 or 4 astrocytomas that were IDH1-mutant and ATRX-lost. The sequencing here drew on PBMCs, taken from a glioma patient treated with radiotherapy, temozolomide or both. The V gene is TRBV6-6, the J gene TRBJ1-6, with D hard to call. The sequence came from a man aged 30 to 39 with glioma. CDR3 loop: CASSNNSPLHF. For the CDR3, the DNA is TGTGCCAGCAGTAATAATTCACCCCTCCACTTT.